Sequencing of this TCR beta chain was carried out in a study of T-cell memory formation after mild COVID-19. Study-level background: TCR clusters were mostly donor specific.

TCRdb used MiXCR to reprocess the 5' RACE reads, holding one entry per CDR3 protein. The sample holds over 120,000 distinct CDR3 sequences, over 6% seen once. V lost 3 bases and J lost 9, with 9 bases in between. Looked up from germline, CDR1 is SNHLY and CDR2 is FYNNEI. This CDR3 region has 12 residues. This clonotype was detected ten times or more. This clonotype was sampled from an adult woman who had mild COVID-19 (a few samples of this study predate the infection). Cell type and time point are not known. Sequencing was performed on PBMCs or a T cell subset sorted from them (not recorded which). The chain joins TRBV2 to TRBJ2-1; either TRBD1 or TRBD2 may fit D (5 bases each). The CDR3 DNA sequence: TGTGCCAGCAGTGATGCAGGGACTGAGCAGTTCTTC. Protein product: CASSDAGTEQFF.